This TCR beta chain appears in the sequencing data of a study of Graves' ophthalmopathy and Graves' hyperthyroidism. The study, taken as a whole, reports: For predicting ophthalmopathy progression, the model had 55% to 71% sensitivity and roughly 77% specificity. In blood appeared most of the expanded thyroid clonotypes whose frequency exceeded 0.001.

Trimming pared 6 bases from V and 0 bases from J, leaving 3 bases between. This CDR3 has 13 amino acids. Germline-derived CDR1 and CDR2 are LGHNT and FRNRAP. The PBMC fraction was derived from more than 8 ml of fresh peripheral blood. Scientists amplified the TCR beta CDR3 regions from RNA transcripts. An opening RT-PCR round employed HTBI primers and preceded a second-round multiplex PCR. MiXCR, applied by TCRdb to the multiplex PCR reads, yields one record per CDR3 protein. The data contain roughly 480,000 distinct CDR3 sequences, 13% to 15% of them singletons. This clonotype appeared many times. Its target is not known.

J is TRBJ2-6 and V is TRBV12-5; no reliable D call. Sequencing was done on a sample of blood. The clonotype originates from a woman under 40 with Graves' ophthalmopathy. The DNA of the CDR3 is TGTGCTAGTGGGACCTCTGGGGCCAACGTCCTGACTTTC. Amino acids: CASGTSGANVLTF.